This T cell receptor (beta chain) was recorded in a study of blood T cell repertoires in COVID-19. Study information: Donors in the United States, Italy and Spain gave samples during acute or convalescent COVID-19. Nucleic acid was either cDNA or gDNA, and it came from T cells, B-cell-depleted T cells, or PBMCs.

The CDR3 covers 14 residues. With V trimmed by 4 bases and J by 8 bases, 9 bases remained unmatched. Germline CDR1 reads MDHEN; CDR2 reads SYDVKM. Seattle participants joined during active infection and were tracked over time. The authors' processing: By means of reference gene primer amplification, nucleated cell counts were estimated. Profiled with immunoSEQ multiplex PCR; TCRdb holds only in-frame clones, not every one. D and trimming were read from the DNA, whereas the V and J calls and clone size are those reported in that table. The table records approximately 36,000 clones, about 74% of them present only once.

Input material: peripheral blood. The J gene is TRBJ2-3, the V gene TRBV28; 7 bases map to TRBD2. The clonotype was recovered from a man aged 65 to 85 with COVID-19, enrolled during active disease. CDR3 coding DNA: TGTGCCAGCAGTTCCGAGCGGGGTTTAGGTACGCAGTATTTT. Residues: CASSSERGLGTQYF.